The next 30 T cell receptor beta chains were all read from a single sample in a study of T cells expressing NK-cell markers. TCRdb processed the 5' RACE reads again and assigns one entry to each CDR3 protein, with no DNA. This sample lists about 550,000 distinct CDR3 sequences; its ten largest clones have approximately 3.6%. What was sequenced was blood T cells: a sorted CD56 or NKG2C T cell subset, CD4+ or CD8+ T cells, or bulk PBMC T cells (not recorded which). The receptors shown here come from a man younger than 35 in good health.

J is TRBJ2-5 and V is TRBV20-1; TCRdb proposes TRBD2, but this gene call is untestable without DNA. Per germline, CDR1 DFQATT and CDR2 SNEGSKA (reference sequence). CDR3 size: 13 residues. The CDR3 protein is CSALPGLRETQYF.

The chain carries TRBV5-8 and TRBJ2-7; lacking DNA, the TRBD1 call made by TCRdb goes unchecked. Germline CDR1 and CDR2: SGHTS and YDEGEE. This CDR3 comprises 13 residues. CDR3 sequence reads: CASTPKGSYEQYF.

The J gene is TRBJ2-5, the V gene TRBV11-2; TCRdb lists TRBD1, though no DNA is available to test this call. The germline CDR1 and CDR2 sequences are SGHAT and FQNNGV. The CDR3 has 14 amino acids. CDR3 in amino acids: CASSLEFGTETQYF.

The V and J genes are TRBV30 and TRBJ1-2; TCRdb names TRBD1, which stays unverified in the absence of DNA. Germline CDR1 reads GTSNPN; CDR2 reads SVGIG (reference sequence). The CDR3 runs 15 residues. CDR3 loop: CAWRVFIDSPGGYTF.

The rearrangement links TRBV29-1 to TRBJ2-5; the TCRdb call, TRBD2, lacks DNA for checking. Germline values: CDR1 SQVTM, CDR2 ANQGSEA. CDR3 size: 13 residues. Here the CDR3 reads CSLLTGSQETQYF.

The CDR3 region is CASSLVRENQETQYF. The genes are TRBV5-6 and TRBJ2-5; TCRdb's D call, TRBD1, is unchecked because there is no DNA. This CDR3 is 15 amino acids long. Germline CDR1 is SGHDT and CDR2 is YYEEEE.

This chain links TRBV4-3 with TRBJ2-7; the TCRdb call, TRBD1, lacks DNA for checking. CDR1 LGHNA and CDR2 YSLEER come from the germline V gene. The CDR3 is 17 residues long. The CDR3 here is CASSQDLGTGQTYEQYF.

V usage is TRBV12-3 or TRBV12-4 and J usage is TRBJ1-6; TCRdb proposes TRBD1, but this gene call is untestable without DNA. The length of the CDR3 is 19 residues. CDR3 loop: CASSRTRDRGASYNSPLHF.

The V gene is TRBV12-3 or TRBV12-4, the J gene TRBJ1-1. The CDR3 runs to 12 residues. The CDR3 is CASSLLYTEAFF.

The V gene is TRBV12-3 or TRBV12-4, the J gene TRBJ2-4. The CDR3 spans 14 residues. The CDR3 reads CASSFRDAKNIQYF.

The CDR3 is CASSLNSANSPLHF. The chain joins TRBV13 to TRBJ1-6. The germline gives CDR1 PRHDT, CDR2 FYEKMQ (reference sequence). The CDR3 extends over 14 amino acids.

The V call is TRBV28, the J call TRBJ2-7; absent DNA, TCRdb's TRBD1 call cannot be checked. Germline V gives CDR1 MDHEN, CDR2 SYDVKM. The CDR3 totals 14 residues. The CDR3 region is CASTYLVGQYEQYF.

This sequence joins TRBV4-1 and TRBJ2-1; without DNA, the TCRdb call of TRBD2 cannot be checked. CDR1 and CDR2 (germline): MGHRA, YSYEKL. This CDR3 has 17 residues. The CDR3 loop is CASSQPTSGRSYNEQFF.

CDR3 sequence: CAISGESIAGELFF. J is TRBJ2-2 and V is TRBV10-3; TCRdb names TRBD2, which stays unverified in the absence of DNA. The germline V gene encodes CDR1 ENHRY and CDR2 SYGVKD. The CDR3 consists of 14 residues.

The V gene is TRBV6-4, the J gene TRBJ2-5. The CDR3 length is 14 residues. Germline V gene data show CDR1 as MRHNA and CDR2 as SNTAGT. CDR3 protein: CASSDSTVKETQYF.

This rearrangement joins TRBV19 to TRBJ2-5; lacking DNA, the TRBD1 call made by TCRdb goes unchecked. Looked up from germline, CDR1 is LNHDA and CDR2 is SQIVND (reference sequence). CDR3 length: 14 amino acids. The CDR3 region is CASRETPGRETQYF.

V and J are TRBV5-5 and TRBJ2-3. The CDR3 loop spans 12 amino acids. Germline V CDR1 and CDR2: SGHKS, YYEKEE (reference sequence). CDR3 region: CASSSGLSSQYF.

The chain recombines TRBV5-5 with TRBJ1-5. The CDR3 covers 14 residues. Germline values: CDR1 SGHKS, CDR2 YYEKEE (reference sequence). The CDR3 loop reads CASSSAVENQPQHF. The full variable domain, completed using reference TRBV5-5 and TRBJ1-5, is DAGVTQSPTHLIKTRGQQVTLRCSPISGHKSVSWYQQVLGQGPQFIFQYYEKEERGRGNFPDRFSARQFPNYSSELNVNALLLGDSALYLCASSSAVENQPQHFGDGTRLSIL.

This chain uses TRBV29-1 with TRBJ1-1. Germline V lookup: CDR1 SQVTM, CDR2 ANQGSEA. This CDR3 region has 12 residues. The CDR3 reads CSLGLAGTEAFF.

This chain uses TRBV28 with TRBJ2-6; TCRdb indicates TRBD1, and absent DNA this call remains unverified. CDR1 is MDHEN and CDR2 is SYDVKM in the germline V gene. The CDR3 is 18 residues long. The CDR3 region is CASSLSGQGTAGANVLTF.

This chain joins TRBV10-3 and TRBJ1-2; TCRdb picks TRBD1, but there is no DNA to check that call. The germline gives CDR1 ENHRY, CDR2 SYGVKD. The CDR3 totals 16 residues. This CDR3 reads CAISAFPGHEGDGYTF.

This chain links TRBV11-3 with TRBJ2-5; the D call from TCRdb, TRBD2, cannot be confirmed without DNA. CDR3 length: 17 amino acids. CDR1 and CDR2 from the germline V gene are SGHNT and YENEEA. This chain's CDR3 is CASSLGLLAGEQETQYF.

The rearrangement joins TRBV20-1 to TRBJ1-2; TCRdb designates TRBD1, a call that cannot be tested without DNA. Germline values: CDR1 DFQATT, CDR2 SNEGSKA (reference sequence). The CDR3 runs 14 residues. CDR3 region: CSARSGGPGYGYTF.

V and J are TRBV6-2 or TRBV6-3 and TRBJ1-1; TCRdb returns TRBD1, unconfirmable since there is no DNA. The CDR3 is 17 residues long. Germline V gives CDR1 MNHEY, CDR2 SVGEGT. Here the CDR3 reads CASSFSPGQGAFTEAFF.

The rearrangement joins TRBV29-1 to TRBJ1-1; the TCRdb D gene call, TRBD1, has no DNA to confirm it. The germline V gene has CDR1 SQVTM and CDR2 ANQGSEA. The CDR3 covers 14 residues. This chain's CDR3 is CSVVGRNMNTEAFF.

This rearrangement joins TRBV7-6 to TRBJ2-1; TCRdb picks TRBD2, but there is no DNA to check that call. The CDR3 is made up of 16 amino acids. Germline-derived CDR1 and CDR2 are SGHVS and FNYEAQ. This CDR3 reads CASSLGWTSGSNEQFF. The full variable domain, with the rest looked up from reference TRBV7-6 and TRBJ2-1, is GAGVSQSPRYKVTKRGQDVALRCDPISGHVSLYWYRQALGQGPEFLTYFNYEAQQDKSGLPNDRFSAERPEGSISTLTIQRTEQRDSAMYRCASSLGWTSGSNEQFFGPGTRLTVL.

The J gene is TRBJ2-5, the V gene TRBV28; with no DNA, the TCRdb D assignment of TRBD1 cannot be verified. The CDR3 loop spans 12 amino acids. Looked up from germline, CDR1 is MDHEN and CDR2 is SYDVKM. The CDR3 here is CASRTGQETQYF.

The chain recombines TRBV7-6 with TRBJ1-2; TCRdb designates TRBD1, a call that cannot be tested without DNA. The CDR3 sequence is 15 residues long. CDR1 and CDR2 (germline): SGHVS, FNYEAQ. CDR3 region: CASSLSLGTGDGYTF.

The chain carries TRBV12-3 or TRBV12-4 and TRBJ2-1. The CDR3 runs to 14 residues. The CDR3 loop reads CASSRMSSYNEQFF.

CDR3 in amino acids: CALDLSYNEQFF. The chain carries TRBV30 and TRBJ2-1. CDR1 is GTSNPN, CDR2 SVGIG, per germline (reference sequence). This CDR3 region has 12 residues.